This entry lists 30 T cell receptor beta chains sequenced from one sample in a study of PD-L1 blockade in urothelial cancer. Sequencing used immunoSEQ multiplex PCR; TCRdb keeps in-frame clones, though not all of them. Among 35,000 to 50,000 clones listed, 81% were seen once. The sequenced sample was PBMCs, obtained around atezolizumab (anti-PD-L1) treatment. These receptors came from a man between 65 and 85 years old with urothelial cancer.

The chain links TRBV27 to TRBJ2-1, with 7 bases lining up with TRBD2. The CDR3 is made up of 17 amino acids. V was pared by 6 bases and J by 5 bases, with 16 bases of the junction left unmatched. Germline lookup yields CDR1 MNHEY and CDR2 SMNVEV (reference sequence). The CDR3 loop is CASSFLIPTSIDNEQFF. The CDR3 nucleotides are TGTGCCAGCAGCTTCCTAATTCCGACTAGCATAGACAATGAGCAGTTCTTC.

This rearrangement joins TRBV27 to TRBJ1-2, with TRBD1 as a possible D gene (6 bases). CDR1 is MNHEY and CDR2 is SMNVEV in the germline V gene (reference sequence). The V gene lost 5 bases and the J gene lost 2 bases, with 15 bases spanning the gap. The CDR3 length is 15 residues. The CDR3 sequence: CASSPWTAGNYGYTF. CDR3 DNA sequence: TGTGCCAGCAGTCCGTGGACAGCAGGAAACTATGGCTACACCTTC.

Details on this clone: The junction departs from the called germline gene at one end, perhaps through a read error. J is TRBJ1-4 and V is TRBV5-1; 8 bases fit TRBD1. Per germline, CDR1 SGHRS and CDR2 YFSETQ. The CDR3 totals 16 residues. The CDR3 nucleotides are TGCGCCAACAGCTTGGAGGAACAGGGGGGGCGTGAAAAACTGTTTTTT. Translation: CANSLEEQGGREKLFF.

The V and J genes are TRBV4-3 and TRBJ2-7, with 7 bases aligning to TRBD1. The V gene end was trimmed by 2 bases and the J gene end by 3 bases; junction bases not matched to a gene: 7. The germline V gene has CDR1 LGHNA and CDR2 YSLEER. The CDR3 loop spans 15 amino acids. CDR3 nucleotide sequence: TGCGCCAGCAGCCAACTCCCGGGACAGAACTACGAGCAGTACTTC. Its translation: CASSQLPGQNYEQYF.

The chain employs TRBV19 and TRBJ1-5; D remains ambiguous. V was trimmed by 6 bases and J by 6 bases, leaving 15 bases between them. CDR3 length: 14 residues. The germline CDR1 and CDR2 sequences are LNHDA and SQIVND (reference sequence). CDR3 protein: CASRREVMGQPQHF. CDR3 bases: TGTGCCAGTAGGCGGGAGGTCATGGGTCAGCCCCAGCATTTT.

DNA of the CDR3: TGCGCCAGCAGCTTGGGATCTAGCGGCGATGAGCAGTTCTTC. Protein: CASSLGSSGDEQFF. The genes are TRBV5-1 and TRBJ2-1, with TRBD2 matching 7 bases. The CDR3 totals 14 residues. Germline lookup yields CDR1 SGHRS and CDR2 YFSETQ. With V trimmed by 0 bases and J by 8 bases, 5 bases remained unmatched.

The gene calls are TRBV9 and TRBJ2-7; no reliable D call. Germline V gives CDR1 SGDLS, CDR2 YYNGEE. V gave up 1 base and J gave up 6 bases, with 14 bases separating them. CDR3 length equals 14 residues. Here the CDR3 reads CASSVSSQVSEQYF. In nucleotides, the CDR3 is TGTGCCAGCAGCGTATCGAGCCAGGTCTCCGAGCAGTACTTC.

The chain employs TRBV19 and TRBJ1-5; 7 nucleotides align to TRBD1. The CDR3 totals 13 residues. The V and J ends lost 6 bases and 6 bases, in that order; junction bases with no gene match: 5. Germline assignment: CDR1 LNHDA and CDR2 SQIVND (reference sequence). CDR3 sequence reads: CASRQTGFQPQHF. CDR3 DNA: TGTGCCAGTAGACAGACAGGGTTTCAGCCCCAGCATTTT.

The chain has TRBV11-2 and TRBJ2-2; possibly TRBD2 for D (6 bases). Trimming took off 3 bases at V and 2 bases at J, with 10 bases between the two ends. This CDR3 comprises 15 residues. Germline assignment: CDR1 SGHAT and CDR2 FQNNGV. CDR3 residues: CASSFRESNTGELFF. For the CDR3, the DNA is TGTGCCAGCAGCTTCCGGGAGTCAAACACCGGGGAGCTGTTTTTT.

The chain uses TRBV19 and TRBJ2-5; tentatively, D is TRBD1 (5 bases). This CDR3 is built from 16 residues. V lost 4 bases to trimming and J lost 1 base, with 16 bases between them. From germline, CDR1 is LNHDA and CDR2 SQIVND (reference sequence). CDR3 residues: CASSTGPRAPQETQYF. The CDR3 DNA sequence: TGTGCCAGTAGTACGGGCCCCAGGGCGCCCCAAGAGACCCAGTACTTC.

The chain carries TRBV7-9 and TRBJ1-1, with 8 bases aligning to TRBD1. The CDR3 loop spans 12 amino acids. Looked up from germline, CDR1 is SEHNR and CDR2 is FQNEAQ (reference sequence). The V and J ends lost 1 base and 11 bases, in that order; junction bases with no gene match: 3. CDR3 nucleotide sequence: TGTGCCAGCAGCTTAGGGGACAGGCGGGCTTTCTTT. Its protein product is CASSLGDRRAFF. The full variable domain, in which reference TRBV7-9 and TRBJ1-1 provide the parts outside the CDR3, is DTGVSQNPRHKITKRGQNVTFRCDPISEHNRLYWYRQTLGQGPEFLTYFQNEAQLEKSRLLSDRFSAERPKGSFSTLEIQRTEQGDSAMYLCASSLGDRRAFFGQGTRLTVV.

CDR3 loop: CASSLETTGGAETQYF. For the CDR3, the DNA is TGTGCCAGCAGCTTAGAGACTACCGGGGGAGCAGAGACCCAGTACTTC. The J gene is TRBJ2-5, the V gene TRBV11-3, with a tentative D call TRBD2 (6 bases). The CDR3 totals 16 residues. In germline, CDR1 is SGHNT, CDR2 YENEEA. Trimming stripped 0 bases from V and 4 bases from J, with 15 bases between.

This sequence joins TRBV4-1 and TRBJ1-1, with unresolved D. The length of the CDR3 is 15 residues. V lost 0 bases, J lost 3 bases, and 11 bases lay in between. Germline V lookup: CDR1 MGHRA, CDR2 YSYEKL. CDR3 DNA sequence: TGCGCCAGCAGCCAAGAGAGTCTACGATACACTGAAGCTTTCTTT. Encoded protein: CASSQESLRYTEAFF.

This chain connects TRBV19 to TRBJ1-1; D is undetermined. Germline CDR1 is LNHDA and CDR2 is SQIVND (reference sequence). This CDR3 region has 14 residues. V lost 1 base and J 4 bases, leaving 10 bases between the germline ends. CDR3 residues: CASSIGEGRTEAFF. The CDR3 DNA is TGTGCCAGTAGTATAGGGGAGGGTCGCACTGAAGCTTTCTTT.

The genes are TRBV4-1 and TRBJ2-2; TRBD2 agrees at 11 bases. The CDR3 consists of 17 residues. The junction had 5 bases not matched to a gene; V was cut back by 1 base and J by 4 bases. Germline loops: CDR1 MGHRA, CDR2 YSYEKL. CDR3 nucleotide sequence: TGCGCCAGCAGCCAAGTGCTAGCGGGAGGTAGCACCGGGGAGCTGTTTTTT. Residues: CASSQVLAGGSTGELFF.

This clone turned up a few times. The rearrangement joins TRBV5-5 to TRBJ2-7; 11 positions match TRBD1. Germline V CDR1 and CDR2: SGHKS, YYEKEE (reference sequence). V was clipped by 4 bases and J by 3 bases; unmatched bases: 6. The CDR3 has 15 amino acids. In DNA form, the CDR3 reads TGTGCCAGCAGCCCTGGACAGGGGGCTCACTACGAGCAGTACTTC. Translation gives CASSPGQGAHYEQYF. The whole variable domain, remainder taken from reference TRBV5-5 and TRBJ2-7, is DAGVTQSPTHLIKTRGQQVTLRCSPISGHKSVSWYQQVLGQGPQFIFQYYEKEERGRGNFPDRFSARQFPNYSSELNVNALLLGDSALYLCASSPGQGAHYEQYFGPGTRLTVT.

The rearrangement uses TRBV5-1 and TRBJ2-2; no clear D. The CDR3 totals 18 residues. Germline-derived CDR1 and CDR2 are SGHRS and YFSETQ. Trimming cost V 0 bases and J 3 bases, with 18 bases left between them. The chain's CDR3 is CASSLAPLLVAHTGELFF. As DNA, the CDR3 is TGCGCCAGCAGCTTGGCGCCCCTTCTTGTGGCCCACACCGGGGAGCTGTTTTTT.

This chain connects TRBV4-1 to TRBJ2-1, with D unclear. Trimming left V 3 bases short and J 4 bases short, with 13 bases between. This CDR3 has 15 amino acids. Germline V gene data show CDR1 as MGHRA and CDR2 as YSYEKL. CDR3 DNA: TGCGCCAGCAGCCAGGTTTCTGACTGGTACAATGAGCAGTTCTTC. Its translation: CASSQVSDWYNEQFF.

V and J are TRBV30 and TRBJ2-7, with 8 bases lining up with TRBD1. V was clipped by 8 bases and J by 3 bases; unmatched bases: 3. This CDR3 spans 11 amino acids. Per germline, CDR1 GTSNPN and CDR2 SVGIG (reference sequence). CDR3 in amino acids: CATGQGYEQYF. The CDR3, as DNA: TGTGCCACCGGACAGGGCTACGAGCAGTACTTC.

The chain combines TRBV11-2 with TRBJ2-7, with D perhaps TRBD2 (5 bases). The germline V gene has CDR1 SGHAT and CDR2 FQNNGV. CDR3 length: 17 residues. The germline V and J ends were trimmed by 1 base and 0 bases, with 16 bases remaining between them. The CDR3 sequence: CASSLGGVGEYSYEQYF. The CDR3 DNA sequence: TGTGCCAGCAGCTTAGGGGGTGTTGGGGAGTACTCCTACGAGCAGTACTTC.

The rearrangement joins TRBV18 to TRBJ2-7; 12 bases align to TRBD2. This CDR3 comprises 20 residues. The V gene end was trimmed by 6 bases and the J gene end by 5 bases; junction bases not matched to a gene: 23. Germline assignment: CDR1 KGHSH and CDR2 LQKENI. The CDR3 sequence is CASSRGWGPGLAGPTDEQYF. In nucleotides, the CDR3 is TGTGCCAGCTCCAGGGGGTGGGGCCCGGGACTAGCGGGCCCCACGGACGAGCAGTACTTC.

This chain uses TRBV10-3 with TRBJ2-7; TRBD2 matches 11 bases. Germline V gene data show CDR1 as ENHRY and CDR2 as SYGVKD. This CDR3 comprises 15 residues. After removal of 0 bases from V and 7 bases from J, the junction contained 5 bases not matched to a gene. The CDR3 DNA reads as TGTGCCATCAGTGAGTCGAATAGCGGGAGGGAAGAGCAGTACTTC. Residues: CAISESNSGREEQYF.

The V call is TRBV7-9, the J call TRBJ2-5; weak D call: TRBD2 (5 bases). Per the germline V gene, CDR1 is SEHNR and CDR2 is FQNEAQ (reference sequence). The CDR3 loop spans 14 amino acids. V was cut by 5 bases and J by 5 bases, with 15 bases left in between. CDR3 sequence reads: CASSKLGLEETQYF. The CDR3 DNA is TGTGCCAGCAGCAAACTAGGATTGGAGGAGACCCAGTACTTC.

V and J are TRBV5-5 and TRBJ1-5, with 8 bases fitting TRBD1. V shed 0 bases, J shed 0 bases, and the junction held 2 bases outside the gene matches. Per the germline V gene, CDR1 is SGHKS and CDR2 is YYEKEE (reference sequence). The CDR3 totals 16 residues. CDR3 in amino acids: CASSLVGQVSNQPQHF. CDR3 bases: TGTGCCAGCAGCTTGGTGGGACAGGTTAGCAATCAGCCCCAGCATTTT.

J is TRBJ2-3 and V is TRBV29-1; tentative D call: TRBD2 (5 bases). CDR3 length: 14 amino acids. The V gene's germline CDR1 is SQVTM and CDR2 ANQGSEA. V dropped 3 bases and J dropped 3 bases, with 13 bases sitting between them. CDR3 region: CSVDGSGSTDTQYF. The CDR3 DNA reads TGCAGCGTTGATGGCAGCGGTTCGACAGATACGCAGTATTTT.

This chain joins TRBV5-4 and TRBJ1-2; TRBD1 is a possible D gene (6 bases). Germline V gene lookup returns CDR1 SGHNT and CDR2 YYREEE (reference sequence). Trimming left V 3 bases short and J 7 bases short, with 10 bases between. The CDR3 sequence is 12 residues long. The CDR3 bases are TGTGCCAGCAGCTCCTCAGGGGTTGGCTACACCTTC. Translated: CASSSSGVGYTF.

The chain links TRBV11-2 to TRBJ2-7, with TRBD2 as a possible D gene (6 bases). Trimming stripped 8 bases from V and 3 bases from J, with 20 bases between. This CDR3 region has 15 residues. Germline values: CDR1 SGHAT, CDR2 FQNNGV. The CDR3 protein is CASLFAGGTDYEQYF. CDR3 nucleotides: TGTGCCAGCCTTTTCGCCGGCGGGACCGACTACGAGCAGTACTTC.

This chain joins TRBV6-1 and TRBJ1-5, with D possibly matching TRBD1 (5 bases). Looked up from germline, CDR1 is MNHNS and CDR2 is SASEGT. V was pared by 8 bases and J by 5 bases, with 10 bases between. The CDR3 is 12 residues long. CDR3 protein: CASQGFDQPQHF. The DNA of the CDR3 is TGTGCCAGCCAGGGTTTCGATCAGCCCCAGCATTTT.

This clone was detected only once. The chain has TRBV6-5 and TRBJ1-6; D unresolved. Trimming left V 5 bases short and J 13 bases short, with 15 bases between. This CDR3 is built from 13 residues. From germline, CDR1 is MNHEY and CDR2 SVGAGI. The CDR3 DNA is TGTGCCAGCAGTCTAACCGGGGAGGACCCCCTCCACTTT. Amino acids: CASSLTGEDPLHF.

CDR3 nucleotides: TGTGCCAGCAGCCCCGCAGGGCGAAACTACGAGCAGTACTTC. Protein sequence: CASSPAGRNYEQYF. The chain is built from TRBV28 and TRBJ2-7, with D perhaps TRBD1 (5 bases). This CDR3 contains 14 residues. Germline V gene sequence: CDR1 MDHEN, CDR2 SYDVKM. The ends were cut back, 6 bases at V and 3 bases at J, with 15 bases in the middle.